These T cell receptor beta chains were read from a single sample in a study of cytomegalovirus exposure and HLA in healthy donors. Profiling relied on immunoSEQ multiplex PCR, and the TCRdb table lists in-frame clones only, not all of them. This table has some 190,000 clones, around 84% appearing once. Sequenced sample: PBMCs. These receptors were taken from a woman under 30 in good health and CMV-seronegative. The CDR3 runs from the conserved cysteine through the conserved F or W. The D gene is left open where the match is weak. Size tells how often a clone was seen (once, few, many) or the class of an expanded clone, and some rows leave it out.

abundance: -; d_gene: -; j_gene: TRBJ1-4; v_gene: TRBV19; CDR3nt: TGTGCCAGTACCCTACTACCCGGGACACATAATGAAAAACTGTTTTTT; CDR3aa: CASTLLPGTHNEKLFF
abundance: -; d_gene: -; j_gene: TRBJ1-1; v_gene: TRBV10-3; CDR3nt: TGTGCCATCAGCGCGGTACGGACTGAAGCTTTCTTT; CDR3aa: CAISAVRTEAFF
abundance: few; d_gene: -; j_gene: TRBJ2-3; v_gene: TRBV25-1; CDR3nt: TGTGCCAGCAGCGGGACTTCGGATACGCAGTATTTT; CDR3aa: CASSGTSDTQYF
abundance: once; d_gene: TRBD2; j_gene: TRBJ2-3; v_gene: TRBV9; CDR3nt: TGTGCCAGCAGCCCCCGATGGGGCGGGGGGGGCGGCACAGATACGCAGTATTTT; CDR3aa: CASSPRWGGGGGTDTQYF
abundance: -; d_gene: TRBD2; j_gene: TRBJ2-7; v_gene: TRBV27; CDR3nt: TGTGCCAGCAGTTTAGATCTAGCGGGTGCCGCCCCTTACTACGAGCAGTACTTC; CDR3aa: CASSLDLAGAAPYYEQYF
abundance: once; d_gene: TRBD1; j_gene: TRBJ1-2; v_gene: TRBV5-1; CDR3nt: TGCGCCAGCAGCTCACCGGGACAGAACTATGGCTACACCTTC; CDR3aa: CASSSPGQNYGYTF
abundance: once; d_gene: TRBD2; j_gene: TRBJ2-2; v_gene: TRBV28; CDR3nt: TGTGCCAGGGGGGGGACTAGCGGTAACACCGGGGAGCTGTTTTTT; CDR3aa: CARGGTSGNTGELFF
abundance: -; d_gene: -; j_gene: TRBJ2-2; v_gene: TRBV2; CDR3nt: TGTGCCAGCAAGGGGACGAACACCGGGGAGCTGTTTTTT; CDR3aa: CASKGTNTGELFF
abundance: -; d_gene: TRBD2; j_gene: TRBJ2-3; v_gene: TRBV18; CDR3nt: TGTGCCAGCTCAACTAGCGGGGGCTTTAGCACAGATACGCAGTATTTT; CDR3aa: CASSTSGGFSTDTQYF
abundance: -; d_gene: -; j_gene: TRBJ1-4; v_gene: TRBV4-1; CDR3nt: TGCGCCAGCAGCCAAAGCAGCCGGCCAGGGGAAAAACTGTTTTTT; CDR3aa: CASSQSSRPGEKLFF
abundance: -; d_gene: -; j_gene: TRBJ1-2; v_gene: TRBV7-9; CDR3nt: TGTTCCAGCAGCTTATTGGGCCCCTGGGACTATGGCTACACCTTC; CDR3aa: CSSSLLGPWDYGYTF
abundance: -; d_gene: TRBD2; j_gene: TRBJ2-3; v_gene: TRBV30; CDR3nt: TGTGCCTGGAGTAGCGGGGCCGCAGATACGCAGTATTTT; CDR3aa: CAWSSGAADTQYF
abundance: once; d_gene: TRBD1; j_gene: TRBJ2-2; v_gene: TRBV9; CDR3nt: TGTGCCAGCAGCGTAGACAGGGGGAAGGTCGGGGAGCTGTTTTTT; CDR3aa: CASSVDRGKVGELFF
abundance: -; d_gene: -; j_gene: TRBJ2-3; v_gene: TRBV7-3; CDR3nt: TGTGCCAGCAGCTTAACTCCCACAGACACAGATACGCAGTATTTT; CDR3aa: CASSLTPTDTDTQYF
abundance: -; d_gene: TRBD1; j_gene: TRBJ2-7; v_gene: TRBV6-5; CDR3nt: TGTGCCAGCAGTTACTCGACAGGGGGCCGGTACGAGCAGTACTTC; CDR3aa: CASSYSTGGRYEQYF
abundance: -; d_gene: TRBD1; j_gene: TRBJ2-1; v_gene: TRBV7-2; CDR3nt: TGTGCCAGCAGCCCAGCCAGGGGGCCCTGGGGTGAGCAGTTCTTC; CDR3aa: CASSPARGPWGEQFF
abundance: -; d_gene: -; j_gene: TRBJ2-3; v_gene: TRBV28; CDR3nt: TGTGCCAGCAGTCCCCCCGGACAGAGCACAGATACGCAGTATTTT; CDR3aa: CASSPPGQSTDTQYF
abundance: -; d_gene: -; j_gene: TRBJ1-4; v_gene: TRBV5-4; CDR3nt: TGTGCCAGCAGCTTGGACACCAAAACGGAAAAACTGTTTTTT; CDR3aa: CASSLDTKTEKLFF
abundance: once; d_gene: -; j_gene: TRBJ1-1; v_gene: TRBV20-1; CDR3nt: TGCAGTGCTCGCCGACAGATAGAAGCTTTCTTT; CDR3aa: CSARRQIEAFF
abundance: -; d_gene: -; j_gene: TRBJ1-2; v_gene: TRBV11-2; CDR3nt: TGTGCCAGCAGCCTCGATGCGTACGGCGGTGGCTACACCTTC; CDR3aa: CASSLDAYGGGYTF
abundance: once; d_gene: -; j_gene: TRBJ1-4; v_gene: TRBV6-1; CDR3nt: TGTGCCAGCAGTGATCATTCCGGGGGGGGCAATGAAAAACTGTTTTTT; CDR3aa: CASSDHSGGGNEKLFF
abundance: -; d_gene: TRBD1; j_gene: TRBJ1-3; v_gene: TRBV7-9; CDR3nt: TGTGCCAGCAGCTTAGTGACAGGGAGAGGAAACACCATATATTTT; CDR3aa: CASSLVTGRGNTIYF
abundance: -; d_gene: TRBD2; j_gene: TRBJ2-3; v_gene: TRBV9; CDR3nt: TGTGCCAGCAGCGTACTAGCGGGGAACACAGATACGCAGTATTTT; CDR3aa: CASSVLAGNTDTQYF
abundance: -; d_gene: TRBD2; j_gene: TRBJ2-5; v_gene: TRBV19; CDR3nt: TGTGCCAGTAGTATGGCACGGCGGGGGGCCCAGTACTTC; CDR3aa: CASSMARRGAQYF
abundance: -; d_gene: -; j_gene: TRBJ1-1; v_gene: TRBV4-2; CDR3nt: TGTGCCAGCAGCCAAGATCAGAGTGTAAAGGGGCGGAACACTGAAGCTTTCTTT; CDR3aa: CASSQDQSVKGRNTEAFF
abundance: -; d_gene: -; j_gene: TRBJ1-5; v_gene: TRBV2; CDR3nt: TGTGCCAGCGCGGGCAGGCCCAATCAGCCCCAGCATTTT; CDR3aa: CASAGRPNQPQHF
abundance: -; d_gene: TRBD2; j_gene: TRBJ2-5; v_gene: TRBV6-1; CDR3nt: TGTGCCAGCAGTGATGTAGCGGGTGGGCAAGAGACCCAGTACTTC; CDR3aa: CASSDVAGGQETQYF
abundance: -; d_gene: TRBD2; j_gene: TRBJ2-5; v_gene: TRBV30; CDR3nt: TGTGCCTGGACTAGCGGGGGGGCATCGGAGACCCAGTACTTC; CDR3aa: CAWTSGGASETQYF
abundance: -; d_gene: TRBD2; j_gene: TRBJ2-7; v_gene: TRBV7-9; CDR3nt: TGTGCCAGCAGCCTGGGCGGGGGGCTTTACTACGAGCAGTACTTC; CDR3aa: CASSLGGGLYYEQYF
abundance: -; d_gene: TRBD2; j_gene: TRBJ2-4; v_gene: TRBV5-4; CDR3nt: TGTGCCAGCAGCTTGGCCTTAGCGGGGGGGGAGAACATTCAGTACTTC; CDR3aa: CASSLALAGGENIQYF
abundance: few; d_gene: -; j_gene: TRBJ1-2; v_gene: TRBV5-6; CDR3nt: TGTGCCAGCAGCTTGCCTCTACAGAACTATGGCTACACCTTC; CDR3aa: CASSLPLQNYGYTF
abundance: -; d_gene: -; j_gene: TRBJ2-1; v_gene: TRBV4-2; CDR3nt: TGTGCCAGCAGCCAGTCATACAGGGGGCGAGCGGGAGGGTTCGACAATGAGCAGTTCTTC; CDR3aa: CASSQSYRGRAGGFDNEQFF
abundance: -; d_gene: -; j_gene: TRBJ2-3; v_gene: TRBV7-2; CDR3nt: TGTGCCAGCAGCTTAGGGGGAGCAGATACGCAGTATTTT; CDR3aa: CASSLGGADTQYF
abundance: -; d_gene: -; j_gene: TRBJ2-1; v_gene: TRBV27; CDR3nt: TGTGCCAGCAGTTTTGACCAGGGGTACAATGAGCAGTTCTTC; CDR3aa: CASSFDQGYNEQFF
abundance: once; d_gene: TRBD2; j_gene: TRBJ2-1; v_gene: TRBV7-9; CDR3nt: TGTGCCAGCAGCTTAGCGCGGGGGGGTACCTACAATGAGCAGTTCTTC; CDR3aa: CASSLARGGTYNEQFF
abundance: -; d_gene: -; j_gene: TRBJ1-6; v_gene: TRBV6-1; CDR3nt: TGTGCCAGCAGTGAAGAGAGGCTTCTTGCACACTATAATTCACCCCTCCACTTT; CDR3aa: CASSEERLLAHYNSPLHF
abundance: -; d_gene: -; j_gene: TRBJ2-7; v_gene: TRBV6-1; CDR3nt: TGTGCCAGCACCCAAGGGGAGCGGGCCTCCTACGAGCAGTACTTC; CDR3aa: CASTQGERASYEQYF
abundance: once; d_gene: -; j_gene: TRBJ2-1; v_gene: TRBV5-8; CDR3nt: TGTGCCAGCAGCTTTAGCCCTGAGCTGGACAGCCACAATGAGCAGTTCTTC; CDR3aa: CASSFSPELDSHNEQFF
abundance: once; d_gene: TRBD1; j_gene: TRBJ1-1; v_gene: TRBV5-4; CDR3nt: TGTGCCAGCAGCTTGGGGGACAGGGGGAGAACTGAAGCTTTCTTT; CDR3aa: CASSLGDRGRTEAFF
abundance: -; d_gene: -; j_gene: TRBJ2-7; v_gene: TRBV5-1; CDR3nt: TGCGCCAGCAGCTTTAAGGGGTCCTACGAGCAGTACTTC; CDR3aa: CASSFKGSYEQYF
abundance: -; d_gene: TRBD1; j_gene: TRBJ1-5; v_gene: TRBV6-5; CDR3nt: TGTGCCAGCAGTCGGACAGGGAACCAGCCCCAGCATTTT; CDR3aa: CASSRTGNQPQHF
abundance: few; d_gene: -; j_gene: TRBJ2-5; v_gene: TRBV29-1; CDR3nt: TGCAGCGTTGAAGGGCTAGTTGGACTTTACCAAGAGACCCAGTACTTC; CDR3aa: CSVEGLVGLYQETQYF
abundance: -; d_gene: -; j_gene: TRBJ2-2; v_gene: TRBV5-1; CDR3nt: TGCGCCAGCAGCTTGCTACAGGGAATCACCGGGGAGCTGTTTTTT; CDR3aa: CASSLLQGITGELFF
abundance: -; d_gene: TRBD1; j_gene: TRBJ1-5; v_gene: TRBV6-1; CDR3nt: TGTGCCAGCAGAGAGGGGACAGGGGGTCAGCCCCAGCATTTT; CDR3aa: CASREGTGGQPQHF
abundance: once; d_gene: -; j_gene: TRBJ1-6; v_gene: TRBV2; CDR3nt: TGTGCCAGCAGTGAAATGGGGAGTTCACCCCTCCACTTT; CDR3aa: CASSEMGSSPLHF